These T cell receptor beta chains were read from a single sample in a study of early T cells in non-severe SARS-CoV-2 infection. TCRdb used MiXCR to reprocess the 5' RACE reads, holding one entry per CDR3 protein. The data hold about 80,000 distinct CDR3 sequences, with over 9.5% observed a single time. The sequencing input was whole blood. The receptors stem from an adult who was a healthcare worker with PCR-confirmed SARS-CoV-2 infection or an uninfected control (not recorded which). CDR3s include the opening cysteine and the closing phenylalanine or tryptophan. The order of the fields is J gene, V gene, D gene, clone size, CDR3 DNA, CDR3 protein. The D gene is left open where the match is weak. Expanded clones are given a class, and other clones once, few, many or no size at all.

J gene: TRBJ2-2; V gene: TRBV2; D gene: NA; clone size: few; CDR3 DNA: TGTGCCAGCAGTGAACCCGGGGAGCTGTTTTTT; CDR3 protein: CASSEPGELFF
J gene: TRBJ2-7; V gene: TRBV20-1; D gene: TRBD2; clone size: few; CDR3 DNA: TGCAGTGCTAGGCGAGGGACTAGCGGGACCGTCGAGCAGTACTTC; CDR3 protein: CSARRGTSGTVEQYF
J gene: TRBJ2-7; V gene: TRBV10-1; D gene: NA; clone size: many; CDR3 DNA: TGCGCCAGCAGTGAGAGAAGGGGCTACGAGCAGTACTTC; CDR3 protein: CASSERRGYEQYF
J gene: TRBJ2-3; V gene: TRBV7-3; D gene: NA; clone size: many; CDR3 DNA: TGTGCCAGCAGCAAAAGGGACGGCACAGATACGCAGTATTTT; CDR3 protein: CASSKRDGTDTQYF
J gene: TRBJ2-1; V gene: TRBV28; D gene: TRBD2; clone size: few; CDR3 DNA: TGTGCCAGCAGTTCCGTCACCGGGACTAGCTCCTACAATGAGCAGTTCTTC; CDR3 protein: CASSSVTGTSSYNEQFF
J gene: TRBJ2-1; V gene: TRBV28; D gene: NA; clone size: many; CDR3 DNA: TGTGCCAGCAGTTTAACATACAATGAGCAGTTCTTC; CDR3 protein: CASSLTYNEQFF
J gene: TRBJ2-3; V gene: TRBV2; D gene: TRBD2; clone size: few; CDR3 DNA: TGTGCCAGCAGTGTGGGTGGACTAGCGGGAGGGCGTCGGGATACGCAGTATTTT; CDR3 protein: CASSVGGLAGGRRDTQYF
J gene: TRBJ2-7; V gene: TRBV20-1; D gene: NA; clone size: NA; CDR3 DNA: TGCAGTGCTGGGGGGGCAGGGGCAAGCTACGAGCAGTACTTC; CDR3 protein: CSAGGAGASYEQYF
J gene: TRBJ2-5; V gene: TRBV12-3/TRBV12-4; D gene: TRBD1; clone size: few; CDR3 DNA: TGTGCCAGCAGCCAGGGACAGAAAATACAAGAGACCCAGTACTTC; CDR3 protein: CASSQGQKIQETQYF
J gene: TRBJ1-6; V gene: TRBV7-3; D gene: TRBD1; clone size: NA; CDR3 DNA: TGTGCCAGCAGTTCGACAGGGCACAATTCACCCCTCCACTTT; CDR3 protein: CASSSTGHNSPLHF
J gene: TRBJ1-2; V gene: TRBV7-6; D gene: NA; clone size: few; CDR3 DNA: TGTGCCAGCAGCAACAGGGTCGACGGCTACACCTTC; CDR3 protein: CASSNRVDGYTF
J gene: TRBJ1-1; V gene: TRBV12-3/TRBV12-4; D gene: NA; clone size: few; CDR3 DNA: TGTGCCAGCAGTTCTCAGGCCCGGGGGAACACTGAAGCTTTCTTT; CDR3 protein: CASSSQARGNTEAFF
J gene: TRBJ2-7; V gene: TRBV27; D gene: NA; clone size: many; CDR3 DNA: TGTGCCAGCAGTTTAGGTAACAGGGTAGGCGAGCAGTACTTC; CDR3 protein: CASSLGNRVGEQYF